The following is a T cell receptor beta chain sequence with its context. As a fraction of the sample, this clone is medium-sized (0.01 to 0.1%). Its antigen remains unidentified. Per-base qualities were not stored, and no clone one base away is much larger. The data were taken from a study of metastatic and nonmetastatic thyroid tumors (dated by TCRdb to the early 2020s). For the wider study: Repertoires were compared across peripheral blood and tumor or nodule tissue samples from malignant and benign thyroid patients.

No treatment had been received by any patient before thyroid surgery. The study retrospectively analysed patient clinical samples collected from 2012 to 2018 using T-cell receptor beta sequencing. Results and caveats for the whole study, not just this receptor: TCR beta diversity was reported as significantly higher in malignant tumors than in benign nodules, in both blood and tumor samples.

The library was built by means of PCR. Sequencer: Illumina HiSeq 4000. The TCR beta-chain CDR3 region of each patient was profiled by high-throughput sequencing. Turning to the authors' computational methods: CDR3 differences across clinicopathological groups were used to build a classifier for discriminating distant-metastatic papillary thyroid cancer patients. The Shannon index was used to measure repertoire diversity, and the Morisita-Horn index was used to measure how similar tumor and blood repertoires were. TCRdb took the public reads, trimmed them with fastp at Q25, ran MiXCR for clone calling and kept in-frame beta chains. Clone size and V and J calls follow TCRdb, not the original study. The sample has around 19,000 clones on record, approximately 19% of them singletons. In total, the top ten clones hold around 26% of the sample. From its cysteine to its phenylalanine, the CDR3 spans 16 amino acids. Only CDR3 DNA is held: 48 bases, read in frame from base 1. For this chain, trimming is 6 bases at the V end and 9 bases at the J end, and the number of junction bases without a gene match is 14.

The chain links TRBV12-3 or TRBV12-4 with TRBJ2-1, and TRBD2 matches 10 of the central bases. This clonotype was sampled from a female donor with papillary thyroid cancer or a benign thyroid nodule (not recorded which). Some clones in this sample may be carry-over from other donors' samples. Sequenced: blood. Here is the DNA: TGTGCCAGCAGCCGCCGAGGCAGCGGGGGGGCTGTTGAGCAGTTCTTC. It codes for CASSRRGSGGAVEQFF.